The rows below give T cell receptor beta chains drawn from one sample of a study of T-cell memory formation after mild COVID-19. TCRdb re-called the 5' RACE reads with MiXCR, one entry per CDR3 protein. The sample lists roughly 150,000 distinct CDR3 sequences; about 15% were seen once. The sequencing sample was made of PBMCs or a T cell subset sorted from them (not recorded which). All receptors come from an adult woman who had mild COVID-19 (a few samples of this study predate the infection). Cell type and time point are not known. Each CDR3 is given with its conserved first and last residue. The D gene is left open where the match is weak. Size is omitted from some rows. Given values are once, few, many or a class for expanded clones.

v_call: TRBV6-5; d_call: TRBD2; cdr3_length: 13; clone_size: .; j_call: TRBJ2-7; cdr3_nt: TGTGCCAGCACCGGGGGGGGGTCCAGCGAGCAGTACTTC; cdr3_aa: CASTGGGSSEQYF
v_call: TRBV7-8; d_call: .; cdr3_length: 17; clone_size: .; j_call: TRBJ2-7; cdr3_nt: TGTGCCAGCAGCTTAGCAAGTGGGGGGCGGATTACCTACGAGCAGTACTTC; cdr3_aa: CASSLASGGRITYEQYF
v_call: TRBV24-1; d_call: .; cdr3_length: 13; clone_size: .; j_call: TRBJ2-1; cdr3_nt: TGTGCCACCAGTGTAGGGTCCTACAATGAGCAGTTCTTC; cdr3_aa: CATSVGSYNEQFF
v_call: TRBV12-3/TRBV12-4; d_call: TRBD2; cdr3_length: 14; clone_size: .; j_call: TRBJ2-1; cdr3_nt: TGTGCCAGCAGTGCCGGGACTAGCGGGAGGGATAAGTTCTTC; cdr3_aa: CASSAGTSGRDKFF
v_call: TRBV7-9; d_call: .; cdr3_length: 13; clone_size: many; j_call: TRBJ1-1; cdr3_nt: TGTGCCAGCAGCTTAGCGTGGAACACTGAAGCTTTCTTT; cdr3_aa: CASSLAWNTEAFF
v_call: TRBV24-1; d_call: TRBD1; cdr3_length: 16; clone_size: .; j_call: TRBJ2-6; cdr3_nt: TGTGCCACCAGTGAACCCGACAGGGCTGGGGCCAACGTCCTGACTTTC; cdr3_aa: CATSEPDRAGANVLTF
v_call: TRBV27; d_call: TRBD1; cdr3_length: 15; clone_size: .; j_call: TRBJ1-4; cdr3_nt: TGTGCCAGCAGTTTAAGGGGGCAGGCCGATGAAAAACTGTTTTTT; cdr3_aa: CASSLRGQADEKLFF
v_call: TRBV4-1; d_call: .; cdr3_length: 15; clone_size: .; j_call: TRBJ1-1; cdr3_nt: TGCGCCAGCAGCCAATATTCACAGCTCGGCACTGAAGCTTTCTTT; cdr3_aa: CASSQYSQLGTEAFF
v_call: TRBV5-6; d_call: .; cdr3_length: 15; clone_size: few; j_call: TRBJ2-7; cdr3_nt: TGTGCCAGCAGCTTTGGAACAGGGATGGGCAGCGAGCAGTACTTC; cdr3_aa: CASSFGTGMGSEQYF
v_call: TRBV27; d_call: .; cdr3_length: 14; clone_size: few; j_call: TRBJ2-7; cdr3_nt: TGTGCCAGCGGAAACCGAGGGAGCTCCTACGAGCAGTACTTC; cdr3_aa: CASGNRGSSYEQYF
v_call: TRBV7-2; d_call: TRBD2; cdr3_length: 16; clone_size: .; j_call: TRBJ2-1; cdr3_nt: TGTGCCAGCAGCTTAGACAGGCTAGCGGGAGTCAATGAGCAGTTCTTC; cdr3_aa: CASSLDRLAGVNEQFF
v_call: TRBV7-9; d_call: .; cdr3_length: 13; clone_size: .; j_call: TRBJ2-5; cdr3_nt: TGTGCCAGCAGCTCCCCAGGGTTGGAGACCCAGTACTTC; cdr3_aa: CASSSPGLETQYF
v_call: TRBV5-1; d_call: .; cdr3_length: 14; clone_size: .; j_call: TRBJ2-5; cdr3_nt: TGCGCCAGCAGCTTAATTTCAGCGCGGGAGACCCAGTACTTC; cdr3_aa: CASSLISARETQYF
v_call: TRBV3-1; d_call: TRBD2; cdr3_length: 17; clone_size: few; j_call: TRBJ2-3; cdr3_nt: TGTGCCAGCAGCCAATTCAGCGGGGGGCCTAGCACAGATACGCAGTATTTT; cdr3_aa: CASSQFSGGPSTDTQYF
v_call: TRBV4-1; d_call: .; cdr3_length: 14; clone_size: .; j_call: TRBJ2-7; cdr3_nt: TGCGCCAGCAGCCAAGAGCTTCAGAGCCACGAGCAGTACTTC; cdr3_aa: CASSQELQSHEQYF
v_call: TRBV2; d_call: .; cdr3_length: 12; clone_size: .; j_call: TRBJ1-5; cdr3_nt: TGTGCCAGCAGGGGAGGGGGAAAGCCCCAGCATTTT; cdr3_aa: CASRGGGKPQHF
v_call: TRBV27; d_call: .; cdr3_length: 15; clone_size: .; j_call: TRBJ2-7; cdr3_nt: TGTGCCAGCAGCAACGGGTTATTTTCATCCTACGAGCAGTACTTC; cdr3_aa: CASSNGLFSSYEQYF
v_call: TRBV5-6; d_call: .; cdr3_length: 14; clone_size: many; j_call: TRBJ1-4; cdr3_nt: TGTGCCAGCAGCTACACAGGGTCTCGCGAAAAACTGTTTTTT; cdr3_aa: CASSYTGSREKLFF
v_call: TRBV12-3/TRBV12-4; d_call: .; cdr3_length: 17; clone_size: few; j_call: TRBJ2-1; cdr3_nt: TGTGCCAGCAGTCCTGGAACTGGGTCGGGACAACACAATGAGCAGTTCTTC; cdr3_aa: CASSPGTGSGQHNEQFF
v_call: TRBV12-3/TRBV12-4; d_call: TRBD1; cdr3_length: 15; clone_size: few; j_call: TRBJ2-2; cdr3_nt: TGTGCCAGCAGTTTGCCGACAGGGTACACCGGGGAGCTGTTTTTT; cdr3_aa: CASSLPTGYTGELFF
v_call: TRBV12-3/TRBV12-4; d_call: .; cdr3_length: 14; clone_size: .; j_call: TRBJ2-7; cdr3_nt: TGTGCCAGCAGTCCGGACAGCCACTCCTACGAGCAGTACTTC; cdr3_aa: CASSPDSHSYEQYF
v_call: TRBV9; d_call: TRBD1; cdr3_length: 15; clone_size: .; j_call: TRBJ1-6; cdr3_nt: TGTGCCAGCAGCGGGGCCGGGACAGCAAATTCACCCCTCCACTTT; cdr3_aa: CASSGAGTANSPLHF
v_call: TRBV12-3/TRBV12-4; d_call: .; cdr3_length: 14; clone_size: .; j_call: TRBJ2-2; cdr3_nt: TGTGCCAGCACCCTCGTGTCGTACACCGGGGAGCTGTTTTTT; cdr3_aa: CASTLVSYTGELFF
v_call: TRBV7-3; d_call: TRBD1; cdr3_length: 15; clone_size: few; j_call: TRBJ2-5; cdr3_nt: TGTGCCAGCAGCTTACTAGGGGGCGGTGAAGAGACCCAGTACTTC; cdr3_aa: CASSLLGGGEETQYF
v_call: TRBV4-2; d_call: TRBD2; cdr3_length: 17; clone_size: many; j_call: TRBJ2-1; cdr3_nt: TGTGCCAGCAGCCAAGTCTCGGCGGGGGGTACCTACAATGAGCAGTTCTTC; cdr3_aa: CASSQVSAGGTYNEQFF
v_call: TRBV4-3; d_call: TRBD1; cdr3_length: 15; clone_size: .; j_call: TRBJ2-7; cdr3_nt: TGCGCCAGAAGCCAGGTCGGTACCGACAGGGGCGAGCAGTACTTC; cdr3_aa: CARSQVGTDRGEQYF
v_call: TRBV10-2; d_call: TRBD1; cdr3_length: 14; clone_size: .; j_call: TRBJ1-1; cdr3_nt: TGCGCCAGCAGTGAGAGGGGGCAGAACACTGAAGCTTTCTTT; cdr3_aa: CASSERGQNTEAFF
v_call: TRBV5-1; d_call: .; cdr3_length: 13; clone_size: .; j_call: TRBJ1-2; cdr3_nt: TGCGCCAGCAGCTTAAAAAAGGACCGGGAGATCACCTTC; cdr3_aa: CASSLKKDREITF